This T cell receptor (beta chain) is from a study of T cells in Graves' hyperthyroidism and ophthalmopathy. Whole-study context: Blood was drawn when the patient was first diagnosed and still untreated. General study findings and limits: Ophthalmopathy onset followed model prediction by a median about 6.9 months.

The cohort's ophthalmopathy patients, a group with duration under 3 months, had a Clinical Activity Score of at least 3 and a NOSPECS grade of at least 4. Uncontrolled infection, other autoimmune disease, pregnancy or lactation disqualified patients from enrolment. About this clonotype itself: Its antigen is unknown.

RNA transcripts were the template for amplifying TCR beta CDR3 regions. TCR CDR3 underwent first-round RT-PCR with the HTBI primer set. TCRdb redid the calling of the multiplex PCR reads with MiXCR, one entry per CDR3 protein. The sample holds roughly 530,000 distinct CDR3 sequences; 15% to 20% are singletons and the top ten take roughly a sixth. Germline CDR1 reads LNHDA; CDR2 reads SQIVND (reference sequence). Trimming took 6 bases from V and 1 from J, leaving 17 bases between them. CDR3 size: 16 residues. The sequence was collected from a woman between 18 and 29 years old with Graves' ophthalmopathy. The chain uses TRBV19 and TRBJ2-3; D may be TRBD1 (6 bases). Sequences were obtained from blood. The CDR3 loop is CASRGGQFIGTDTQYF. The CDR3 DNA reads TGTGCCAGTAGAGGAGGACAGTTCATTGGCACAGATACGCAGTATTTT.